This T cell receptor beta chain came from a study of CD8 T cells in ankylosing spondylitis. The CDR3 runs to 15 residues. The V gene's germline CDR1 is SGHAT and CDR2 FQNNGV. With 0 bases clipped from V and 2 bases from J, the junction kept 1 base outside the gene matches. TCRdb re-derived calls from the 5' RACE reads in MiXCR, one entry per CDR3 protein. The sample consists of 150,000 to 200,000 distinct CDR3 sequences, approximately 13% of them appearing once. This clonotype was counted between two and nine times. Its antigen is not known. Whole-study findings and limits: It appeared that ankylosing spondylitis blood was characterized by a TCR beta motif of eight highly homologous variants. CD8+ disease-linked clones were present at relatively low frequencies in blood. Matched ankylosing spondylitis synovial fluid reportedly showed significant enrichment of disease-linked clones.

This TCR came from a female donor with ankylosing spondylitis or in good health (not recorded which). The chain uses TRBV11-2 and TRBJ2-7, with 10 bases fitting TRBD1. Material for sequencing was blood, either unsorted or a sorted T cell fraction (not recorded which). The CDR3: CASSLDDRGPYEQYF. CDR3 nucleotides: TGTGCCAGCAGCTTAGATGACAGGGGGCCCTACGAGCAGTACTTC.